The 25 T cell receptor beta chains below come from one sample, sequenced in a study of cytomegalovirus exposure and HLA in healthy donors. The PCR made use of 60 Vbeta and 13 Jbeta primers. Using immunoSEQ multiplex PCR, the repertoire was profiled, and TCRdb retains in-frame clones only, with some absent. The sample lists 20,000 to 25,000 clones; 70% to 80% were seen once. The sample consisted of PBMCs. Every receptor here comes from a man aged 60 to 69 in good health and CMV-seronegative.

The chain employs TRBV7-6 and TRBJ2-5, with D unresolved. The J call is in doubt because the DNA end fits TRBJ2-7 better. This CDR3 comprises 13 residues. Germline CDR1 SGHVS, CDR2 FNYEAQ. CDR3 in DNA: TGTGCCAGCAGCTTAAGTATCTCCTACGAGCAGTACTTC. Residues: CASSLSISYEQYF.

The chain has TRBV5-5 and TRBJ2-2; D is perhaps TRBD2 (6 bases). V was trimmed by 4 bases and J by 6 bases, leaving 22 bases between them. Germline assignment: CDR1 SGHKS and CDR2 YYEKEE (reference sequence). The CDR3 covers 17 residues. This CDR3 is CASSPLGWLARAGELFF. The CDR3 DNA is TGTGCCAGCAGCCCCCTGGGGTGGCTAGCGAGGGCCGGGGAGCTGTTTTTT. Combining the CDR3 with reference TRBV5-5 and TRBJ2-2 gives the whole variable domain DAGVTQSPTHLIKTRGQQVTLRCSPISGHKSVSWYQQVLGQGPQFIFQYYEKEERGRGNFPDRFSARQFPNYSSELNVNALLLGDSALYLCASSPLGWLARAGELFFGEGSRLTVL.

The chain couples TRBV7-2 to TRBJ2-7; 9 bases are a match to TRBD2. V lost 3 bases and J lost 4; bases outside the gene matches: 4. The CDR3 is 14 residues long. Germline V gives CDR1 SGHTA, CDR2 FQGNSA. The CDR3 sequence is CASSFLAGAYEQYF. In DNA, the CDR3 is TGTGCCAGCAGCTTCTTAGCGGGAGCGTACGAGCAGTACTTC.

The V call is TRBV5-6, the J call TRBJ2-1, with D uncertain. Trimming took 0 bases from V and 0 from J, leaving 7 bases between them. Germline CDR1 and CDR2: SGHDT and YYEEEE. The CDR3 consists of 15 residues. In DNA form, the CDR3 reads TGTGCCAGCAGCTTGGCACAGAACTCCTACAATGAGCAGTTCTTC. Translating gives CASSLAQNSYNEQFF.

The CDR3 coding sequence is TGTGCCAGCAGTGAAGCACAGGGGGCGAACTATGGCTACACCTTC. This sequence encodes CASSEAQGANYGYTF. The V call is TRBV6-1, the J call TRBJ1-2; 9 bases are shared with TRBD1. The V and J ends lost 0 bases and 2 bases, in that order; junction bases with no gene match: 1. The germline gives CDR1 MNHNS, CDR2 SASEGT. The CDR3 runs 15 residues.

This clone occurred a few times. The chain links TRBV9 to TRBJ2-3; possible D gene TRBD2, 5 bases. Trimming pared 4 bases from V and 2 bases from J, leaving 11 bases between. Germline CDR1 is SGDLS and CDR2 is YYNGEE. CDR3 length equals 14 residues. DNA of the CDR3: TGTGCCAGCAGCCCACGGACTTACACAGATACGCAGTATTTT. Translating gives CASSPRTYTDTQYF.

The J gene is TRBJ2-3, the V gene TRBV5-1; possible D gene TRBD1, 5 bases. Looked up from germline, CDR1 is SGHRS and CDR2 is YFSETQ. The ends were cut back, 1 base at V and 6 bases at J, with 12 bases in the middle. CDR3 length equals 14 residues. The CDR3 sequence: CASSLKGSDDTQYF. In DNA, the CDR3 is TGCGCCAGCAGCTTGAAGGGGTCGGATGATACGCAGTATTTT.

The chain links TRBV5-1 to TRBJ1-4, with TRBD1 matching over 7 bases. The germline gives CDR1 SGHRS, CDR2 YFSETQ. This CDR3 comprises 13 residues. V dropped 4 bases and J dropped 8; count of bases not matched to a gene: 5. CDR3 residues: CASSTPTGEKLFF. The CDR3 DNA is TGCGCCAGCAGCACTCCGACAGGGGAAAAACTGTTTTTT.

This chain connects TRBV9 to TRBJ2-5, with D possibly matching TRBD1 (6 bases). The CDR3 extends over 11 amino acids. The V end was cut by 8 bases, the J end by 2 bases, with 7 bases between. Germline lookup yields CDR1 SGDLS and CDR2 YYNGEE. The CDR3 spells CARGQQETQYF. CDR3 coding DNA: TGTGCCAGGGGACAACAAGAGACCCAGTACTTC.

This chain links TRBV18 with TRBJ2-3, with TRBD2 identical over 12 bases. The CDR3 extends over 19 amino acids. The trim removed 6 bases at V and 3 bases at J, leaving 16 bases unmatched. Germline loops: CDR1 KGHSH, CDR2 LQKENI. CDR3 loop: CASSRTGGSGTSGTDTQYF. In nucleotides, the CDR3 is TGTGCCAGCTCTCGCACCGGGGGTTCCGGGACTAGCGGGACAGATACGCAGTATTTT. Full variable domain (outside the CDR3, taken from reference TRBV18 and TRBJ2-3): NAGVMQNPRHLVRRRGQEARLRCSPMKGHSHVYWYRQLPEEGLKFMVYLQKENIIDESGMPKERFSAEFPKEGPSILRIQQVVRGDSAAYFCASSRTGGSGTSGTDTQYFGPGTRLTVL.

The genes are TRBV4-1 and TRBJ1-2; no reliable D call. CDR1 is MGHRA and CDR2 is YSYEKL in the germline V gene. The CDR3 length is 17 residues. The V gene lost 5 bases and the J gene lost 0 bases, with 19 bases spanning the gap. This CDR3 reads CASSYKTVTRANYGYTF. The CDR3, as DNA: TGCGCCAGCAGCTACAAAACAGTAACAAGAGCTAACTATGGCTACACCTTC.

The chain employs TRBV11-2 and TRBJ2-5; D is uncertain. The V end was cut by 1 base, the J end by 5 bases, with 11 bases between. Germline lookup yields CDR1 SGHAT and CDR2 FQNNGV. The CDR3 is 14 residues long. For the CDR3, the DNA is TGTGCCAGCAGCTTAGGGGTCGGCGGCGAGACCCAGTACTTC. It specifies CASSLGVGGETQYF.

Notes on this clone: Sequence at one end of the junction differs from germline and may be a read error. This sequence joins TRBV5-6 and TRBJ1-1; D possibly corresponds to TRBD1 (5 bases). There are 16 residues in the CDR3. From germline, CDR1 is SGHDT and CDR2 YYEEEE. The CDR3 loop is CARSLGPIGANTEAFF. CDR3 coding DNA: TGTGCCCGCAGCCTGGGACCTATTGGGGCAAACACTGAAGCTTTCTTT.

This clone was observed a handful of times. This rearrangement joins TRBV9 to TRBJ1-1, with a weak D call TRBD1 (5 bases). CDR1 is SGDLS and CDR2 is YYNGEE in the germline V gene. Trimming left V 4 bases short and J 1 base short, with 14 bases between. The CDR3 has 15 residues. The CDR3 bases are TGTGCCAGCAGCCCCCCTGCCGGACAGAACACTGAAGCTTTCTTT. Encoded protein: CASSPPAGQNTEAFF. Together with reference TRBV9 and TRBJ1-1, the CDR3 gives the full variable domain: DSGVTQTPKHLITATGQRVTLRCSPRSGDLSVYWYQQSLDQGLQFLIQYYNGEERAKGNILERFSAQQFPDLHSELNLSSLELGDSALYFCASSPPAGQNTEAFFGQGTRLTVV.

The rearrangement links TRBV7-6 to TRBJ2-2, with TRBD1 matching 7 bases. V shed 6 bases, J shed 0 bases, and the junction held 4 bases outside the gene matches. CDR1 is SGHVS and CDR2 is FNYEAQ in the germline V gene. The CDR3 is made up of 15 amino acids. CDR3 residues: CASRPGTANTGELFF. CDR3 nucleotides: TGTGCCAGCAGACCCGGGACAGCGAACACCGGGGAGCTGTTTTTT.

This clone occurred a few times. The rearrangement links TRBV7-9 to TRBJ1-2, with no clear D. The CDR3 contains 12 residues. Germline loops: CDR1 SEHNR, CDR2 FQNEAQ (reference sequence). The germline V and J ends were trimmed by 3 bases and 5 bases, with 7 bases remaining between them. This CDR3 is CASSFPGYGYTF. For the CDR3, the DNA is TGTGCCAGCAGCTTCCCGGGGTATGGCTACACCTTC.

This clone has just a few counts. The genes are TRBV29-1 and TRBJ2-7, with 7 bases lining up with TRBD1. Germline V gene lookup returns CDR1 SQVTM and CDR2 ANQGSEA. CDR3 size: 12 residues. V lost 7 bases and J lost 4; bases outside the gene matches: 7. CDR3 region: CSGTETGYEQYF. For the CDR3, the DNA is TGCAGCGGCACCGAGACAGGGTACGAGCAGTACTTC.

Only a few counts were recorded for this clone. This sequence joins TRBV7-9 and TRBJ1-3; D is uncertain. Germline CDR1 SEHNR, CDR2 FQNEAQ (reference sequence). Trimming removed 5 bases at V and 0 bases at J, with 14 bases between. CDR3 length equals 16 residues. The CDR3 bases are TGTGCCAGCAGCAAAGGATGGGCCTCCTCTGGAAACACCATATATTTT. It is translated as CASSKGWASSGNTIYF.

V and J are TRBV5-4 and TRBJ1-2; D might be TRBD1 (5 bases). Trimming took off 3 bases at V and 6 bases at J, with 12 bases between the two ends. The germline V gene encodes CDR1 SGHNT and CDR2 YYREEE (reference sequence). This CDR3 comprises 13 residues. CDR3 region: CASSSRQIHGYTF. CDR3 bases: TGTGCCAGCAGCTCACGACAGATTCATGGCTACACCTTC.

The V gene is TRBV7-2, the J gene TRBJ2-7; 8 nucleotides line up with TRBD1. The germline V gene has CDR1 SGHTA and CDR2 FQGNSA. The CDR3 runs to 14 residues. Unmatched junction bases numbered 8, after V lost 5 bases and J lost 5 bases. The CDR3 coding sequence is TGTGCCAGCAGCCTAGGACAGGGCATAAACGAGCAGTACTTC. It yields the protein CASSLGQGINEQYF.

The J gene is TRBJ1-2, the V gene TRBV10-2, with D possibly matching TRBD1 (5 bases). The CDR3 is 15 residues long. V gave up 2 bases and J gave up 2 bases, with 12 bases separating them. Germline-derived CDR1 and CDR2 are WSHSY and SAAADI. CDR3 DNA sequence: TGCGCCAGCAGTGAGGGGAGGCAGGGAAACTATGGCTACACCTTC. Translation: CASSEGRQGNYGYTF.

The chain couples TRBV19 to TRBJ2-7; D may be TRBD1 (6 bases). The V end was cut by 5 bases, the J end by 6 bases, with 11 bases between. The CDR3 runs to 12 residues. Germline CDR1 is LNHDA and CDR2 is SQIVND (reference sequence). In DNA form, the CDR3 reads TGTGCCAGTAGTGTCCAGGGGACCGAGCAGTACTTC. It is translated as CASSVQGTEQYF.

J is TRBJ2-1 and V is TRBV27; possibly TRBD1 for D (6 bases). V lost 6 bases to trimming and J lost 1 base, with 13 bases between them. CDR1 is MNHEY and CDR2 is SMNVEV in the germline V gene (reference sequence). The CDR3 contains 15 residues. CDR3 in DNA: TGTGCCAGCAGATTAGGACAGATTTCCTACAATGAGCAGTTCTTC. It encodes CASRLGQISYNEQFF.

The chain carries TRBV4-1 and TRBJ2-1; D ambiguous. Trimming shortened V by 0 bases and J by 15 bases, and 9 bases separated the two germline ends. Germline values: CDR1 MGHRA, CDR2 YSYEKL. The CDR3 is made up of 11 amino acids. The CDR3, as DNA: TGCGCCAGCAGCCAAGATGGTAGGAGGTTCTTC. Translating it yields CASSQDGRRFF.

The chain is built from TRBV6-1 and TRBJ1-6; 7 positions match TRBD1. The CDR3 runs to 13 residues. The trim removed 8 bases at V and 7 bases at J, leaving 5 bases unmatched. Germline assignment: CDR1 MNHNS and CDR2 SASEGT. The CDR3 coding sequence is TGTGCCAGCGCGGACAGGAGGAATTCACCCCTCCACTTT. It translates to CASADRRNSPLHF.